This note documents a single T cell receptor (beta chain) sequence. The antigen is unknown. CDR1 and CDR2 (germline): LNHDA, SQIVND (reference sequence). The CDR3 runs 15 residues. Trimming stripped 3 bases from V and 2 bases from J, with 12 bases between. The PCR ran on 60 Vbeta and 13 Jbeta primers. Profiling relied on immunoSEQ multiplex PCR, and the TCRdb table lists in-frame clones only, not all of them. The table has some 190,000 clones, roughly 81% seen once; the top ten hold 3% to 4%. Donors showed nominal health when sampled, although they likely had unrecorded immune exposures. This sample was included in a study of cytomegalovirus exposure and HLA in healthy donors. Whole-study findings and limits: Likely technical artifact: a cluster of highly shared sequence variants. The study found most TCR sequences rare, yet found some public TCRs in many donors. Researchers catalogued around 150 TCR beta chains as cytomegalovirus-associated.

The source of this sequence is a woman in her 30s in good health and CMV-seropositive. The rearrangement links TRBV19 to TRBJ2-3; D is ambiguous. The sequenced material came from PBMCs. The CDR3 here is CASSIRTAPTDTQYF. Written as DNA, the CDR3 is TGTGCCAGTAGTATTCGAACAGCCCCCACAGATACGCAGTATTTT.